This TCR beta chain is from a study of blood T cell repertoires in COVID-19. About the research overall: Samples of COVID-19 (acute and convalescent) were obtained from the United States, Italy and Spain. PBMCs, B-cell-depleted T cells, or T cells provided the cDNA or gDNA that made up the material.

Original data processing: Researchers report that nucleated cell counts were estimated from reference gene primer amplification. The table came from immunoSEQ multiplex PCR; TCRdb's copy has only in-frame clones and leaves some out. V, J and clone size reflect that table, while D and trimming were determined from the DNA. In the table there are about 200,000 clones, about 80% of which are singletons. The CDR3 loop spans 14 amino acids. Germline-derived CDR1 and CDR2 are MNHNY and SVGAGI (reference sequence). With 3 bases removed from V and 2 bases from J, the gap between germline ends came to 8 bases.

Sequencing input: peripheral blood. This receptor was taken from a human donor with acute or convalescent COVID-19. The donor label of this sample is uncertain. This chain joins TRBV6-6 and TRBJ1-5, with a weak D call TRBD1 (5 bases). Written as DNA, the CDR3 is TGTGCCAGCAGTTATGGCAGGGGCAATCAGCCCCAGCATTTT. Translated, it gives CASSYGRGNQPQHF.